This TCR beta chain was obtained from a study of blood T cell repertoires in COVID-19. CDR1 and CDR2 (germline): LGHDT, YNNKEL (reference sequence). The V end was cut by 4 bases, the J end by 0 bases, with 9 bases between. This CDR3 is 14 amino acids long. As processed by the authors: The authors estimated nucleated cell counts from reference gene primer amplification. The table came from immunoSEQ multiplex PCR; TCRdb's copy has only in-frame clones and leaves some out. For V, J and clone size, that table is used; D and trimming come from the DNA. The sample holds hundreds of thousands of clones, 75% to 90% seen once.

This clonotype originated in a man in his forties or fifties with acute or convalescent COVID-19. The sequencing input was peripheral blood. The genes are TRBV3-1 (or the pseudogene TRBV3-2) and TRBJ1-1; D unclear. The CDR3 coding sequence is TGTGCCAGCAGCCTTGGACTCCTGAACACTGAAGCTTTCTTT. It encodes CASSLGLLNTEAFF.